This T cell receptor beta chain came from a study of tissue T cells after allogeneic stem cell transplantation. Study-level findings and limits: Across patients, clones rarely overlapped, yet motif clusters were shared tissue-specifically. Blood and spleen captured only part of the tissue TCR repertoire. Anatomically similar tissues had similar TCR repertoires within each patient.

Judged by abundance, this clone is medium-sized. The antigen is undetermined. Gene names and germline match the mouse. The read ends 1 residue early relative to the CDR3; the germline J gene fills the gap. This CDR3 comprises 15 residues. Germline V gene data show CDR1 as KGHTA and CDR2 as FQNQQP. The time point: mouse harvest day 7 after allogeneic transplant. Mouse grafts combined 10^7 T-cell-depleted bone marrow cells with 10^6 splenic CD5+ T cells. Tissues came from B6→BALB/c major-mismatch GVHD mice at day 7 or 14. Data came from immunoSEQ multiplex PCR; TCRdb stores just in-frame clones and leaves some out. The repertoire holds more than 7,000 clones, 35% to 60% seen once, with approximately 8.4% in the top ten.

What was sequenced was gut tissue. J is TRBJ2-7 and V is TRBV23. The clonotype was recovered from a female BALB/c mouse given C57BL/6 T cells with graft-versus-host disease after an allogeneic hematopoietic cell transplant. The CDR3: CSSSQSVSSAYEQYF. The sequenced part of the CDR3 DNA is TGCTCCAGCAGTCAATCGGTTTCTTCGGCCTATGAACAGTAC.